One and the same sample provided the 26 T cell receptor beta chains below, sequenced in a study of blood T cell repertoires in COVID-19. TCRdb's copy holds only in-frame clones and misses some; the assay was immunoSEQ multiplex PCR. The sample carries roughly 160,000 clones, around 82% recorded once. The sample was peripheral blood. These receptors all stem from a man between 70 and 80 years old with active or convalescent COVID-19.

The chain employs TRBV4-1 and TRBJ1-2, with 7 bases lining up with TRBD1. Unmatched junction bases numbered 9, after V lost 4 bases and J lost 7 bases. This CDR3 spans 14 amino acids. Germline lookup yields CDR1 MGHRA and CDR2 YSYEKL. CDR3: CASSLKTGERGYTF. CDR3 DNA: TGCGCCAGCAGCCTAAAAACAGGGGAGCGTGGCTACACCTTC.

This chain links TRBV9 with TRBJ2-7, with TRBD2 matching 11 bases. The CDR3 is 16 amino acids. Losses at the gene ends were 3 bases for V and 5 bases for J; bases not matched to a gene: 10. CDR1 is SGDLS and CDR2 is YYNGEE in the germline V gene. The CDR3 loop is CASSAATSGSLNEQYF. CDR3 coding DNA: TGTGCCAGCAGCGCGGCTACTAGCGGGAGTTTAAACGAGCAGTACTTC.

The chain joins TRBV2 to TRBJ1-1, with D unresolved. Germline CDR1 is SNHLY and CDR2 is FYNNEI. V lost 3 bases to trimming and J lost 2 bases, with 13 bases between them. The CDR3 is 15 residues long. CDR3 amino acids: CASSEALGLNTEAFF. In nucleotides, the CDR3 is TGTGCCAGCAGTGAGGCGTTAGGACTCAACACTGAAGCTTTCTTT.

V and J are TRBV10-2 and TRBJ2-6; D remains unclear. The germline CDR1 and CDR2 sequences are WSHSY and SAAADI. The CDR3 consists of 14 residues. The V end lost 6 bases, the J end lost 1 base, and 7 bases lay between the germline ends. In DNA, the CDR3 is TGCGCCAGCAGCGCAGCGTCTGGGGCCAACGTCCTGACTTTC. Translating it yields CASSAASGANVLTF.

The chain is built from TRBV11-2 and TRBJ1-1, with D possibly being TRBD1 (6 bases). This CDR3 has 13 residues. Trimming cost V 5 bases and J 7 bases, with 14 bases left between them. CDR1 and CDR2 from the germline V gene are SGHAT and FQNNGV. The CDR3: CASSPRQGSEAFF. The CDR3 DNA sequence: TGTGCCAGCAGCCCTCGCCAGGGGAGTGAAGCTTTCTTT.

The rearrangement uses TRBV5-1 and TRBJ1-2; TRBD1 matches at 8 bases. CDR3 size: 13 residues. CDR1 is SGHRS, CDR2 YFSETQ, per germline. J lost 11 bases, V lost 3 bases, and 9 bases had no gene match. As DNA, the CDR3 is TGCGCCAGCAGCTGGGCCGGACAGGGAATTTACACCTTC. Amino acids: CASSWAGQGIYTF.

This clone has a single count. V usage is TRBV5-8 and J usage is TRBJ2-4, with TRBD2 as a possible D gene (6 bases). CDR1 is SGHTS, CDR2 YDEGEE, per germline. V lost 0 bases, J lost 0 bases, and 19 bases lay in between. The CDR3 is 19 residues long. The CDR3 here is CASSLALIGGPLAKNIQYF. CDR3 nucleotides: TGTGCCAGCAGCTTGGCCCTCATCGGGGGACCACTAGCCAAAAACATTCAGTACTTC.

The chain employs TRBV9 and TRBJ1-3; TRBD1 agrees at 10 bases. This CDR3 has 19 amino acids. CDR1 is SGDLS and CDR2 is YYNGEE in the germline V gene. V trimming: 3 bases; J trimming: 0 bases; junction bases outside the gene matches: 12. CDR3 DNA: TGTGCCAGCAGCGCGGGAGATGCGACAGGGGGCAACTCTGGAAACACCATATATTTT. Protein sequence: CASSAGDATGGNSGNTIYF.

The chain is built from TRBV24-1 and TRBJ2-1; the match to TRBD1 covers 10 bases. The ends lost 4 bases at V and 2 bases at J; junction bases unmatched: 4. Germline CDR1 and CDR2: KGHDR and SFDVKD. The CDR3 consists of 16 residues. The CDR3 loop reads CATSDRGTGAYNEQFF. The CDR3 DNA is TGTGCCACCAGTGACCGCGGGACAGGGGCCTACAATGAGCAGTTCTTC.

The chain recombines TRBV3-1 (or the pseudogene TRBV3-2) with TRBJ2-7, with a possible D match to TRBD2 (5 bases). V was shortened by 0 bases and J by 12 bases, with 15 bases between the two germline ends. Germline-derived CDR1 and CDR2 are LGHDT and YNNKEL (reference sequence). The CDR3 sequence is 13 residues long. CDR3 DNA: TGTGCCAGCAGCCAAGATCGGCGGGTACCTGGGTACTTC. Its translation: CASSQDRRVPGYF.

The chain uses TRBV6-6 and TRBJ1-5; 7 nucleotides agree with TRBD1. Germline V gives CDR1 MNHNY, CDR2 SVGAGI (reference sequence). The CDR3 is made up of 14 amino acids. The V gene end was trimmed by 6 bases and the J gene end by 6 bases; junction bases not matched to a gene: 8. DNA for the CDR3: TGTGCCAGCAGAACTCGACAGGGCGGTCAGCCCCAGCATTTT. Protein product: CASRTRQGGQPQHF.

This chain links TRBV15 with TRBJ2-5, with 7 bases identical to TRBD1. The trim removed 5 bases at V and 3 bases at J, leaving 3 bases unmatched. The CDR3 runs to 13 residues. Germline loops: CDR1 LNHNV, CDR2 YYDKDF (reference sequence). DNA for the CDR3: TGTGCCACCAGCTACGACAGGGAAGAGACCCAGTACTTC. Encoded protein: CATSYDREETQYF.

The rearrangement uses TRBV6-2 or TRBV6-3 and TRBJ1-1; 7 nucleotides match TRBD1. Germline V gene data show CDR1 as MNHEY and CDR2 as SVGEGT. After removal of 1 base from V and 2 bases from J, the junction contained 7 bases not matched to a gene. The CDR3 spans 16 residues. The CDR3 spells CASSYFSGTVNTEAFF. The CDR3 DNA sequence: TGTGCCAGCAGTTACTTCTCCGGGACAGTCAACACTGAAGCTTTCTTT.

This clone was picked up one time. The chain uses TRBV4-2 and TRBJ1-6, with unresolved D. The CDR3 length is 15 residues. Between the trimmed V and J ends, which lost 3 bases and 4 bases, there was a span of 10 bases. Looked up from germline, CDR1 is LGHNA and CDR2 is YNFKEQ. The CDR3 DNA sequence: TGTGCCAGCAGCCAGAATTCAGGATATAATTCACCCCTCCACTTT. Its protein is CASSQNSGYNSPLHF.

V gene TRBV2 combines with J gene TRBJ1-2; 8 bases agree with TRBD1. This CDR3 has 11 amino acids. The germline V gene has CDR1 SNHLY and CDR2 FYNNEI. For the CDR3, the DNA is TGTGGGAGCCACAGGGGGGTTGGCTACACCTTC. Amino acid sequence: CGSHRGVGYTF.

The DNA of the CDR3 is TGTGCCAGTAGTATGGGAGATATGGTCTCCTACGAGCAGTACTTC. This encodes CASSMGDMVSYEQYF. The chain combines TRBV19 with TRBJ2-7; D possibly corresponds to TRBD2 (5 bases). The CDR3 sequence is 15 residues long. From germline, CDR1 is LNHDA and CDR2 SQIVND (reference sequence). Trimming pared 3 bases from V and 0 bases from J, leaving 12 bases between.

This clone occurred once. The chain joins TRBV6-5 to TRBJ1-5, with a tentative D call TRBD1 (5 bases). V dropped 2 bases and J dropped 7 bases, with 9 bases sitting between them. The germline V gene encodes CDR1 MNHEY and CDR2 SVGAGI. The CDR3 contains 13 residues. This CDR3 reads CASSYVRGQPQHF. CDR3 sequence (DNA): TGTGCCAGCAGTTACGTTCGGGGGCAGCCCCAGCATTTT.

The rearrangement links TRBV7-2 to TRBJ1-5; 7 bases agree with TRBD1. Looked up from germline, CDR1 is SGHTA and CDR2 is FQGNSA. The CDR3 consists of 15 residues. Trimming removed 5 bases from V and 0 bases from J; junction bases left unmatched: 4. Here the CDR3 reads CASSPGGASNQPQHF. CDR3 nucleotide sequence: TGTGCCAGCAGCCCAGGGGGAGCTAGCAATCAGCCCCAGCATTTT.

The chain is built from TRBV7-9 and TRBJ2-3, with TRBD2 matching over 7 bases. The CDR3 runs 16 residues. Germline-derived CDR1 and CDR2 are SEHNR and FQNEAQ (reference sequence). V was clipped by 5 bases and J by 3 bases; unmatched bases: 11. CDR3 protein: CASSPKIRRETDTQYF. The CDR3, as DNA: TGTGCCAGCAGCCCCAAAATAAGGCGGGAGACAGATACGCAGTATTTT.

This clone is a singleton in its sample. The gene calls are TRBV7-9 and TRBJ2-2; a possible D gene is TRBD2 (6 bases). The ends were cut back, 5 bases at V and 3 bases at J, with 10 bases in the middle. The CDR3 sequence is 14 residues long. Germline CDR1 and CDR2: SEHNR and FQNEAQ (reference sequence). In DNA, the CDR3 is TGTGCCAGCAGCCTTTCTAGCGACACCGGGGAGCTGTTTTTT. It yields the protein CASSLSSDTGELFF.

The J gene is TRBJ2-7, the V gene TRBV18; D possibly corresponds to TRBD2 (5 bases). The germline V gene encodes CDR1 KGHSH and CDR2 LQKENI. The CDR3 contains 16 residues. The V end was cut by 0 bases, the J end by 2 bases, with 14 bases between. CDR3: CASSPPRAFSTYEQYF. The CDR3 DNA is TGTGCCAGCTCACCACCGCGGGCGTTCTCTACCTACGAGCAGTACTTC.

The J gene is TRBJ1-5, the V gene TRBV6-2 or TRBV6-3; 9 positions agree with TRBD1. The CDR3 contains 16 residues. The ends lost 5 bases at V and 2 bases at J; junction bases unmatched: 7. Germline CDR1 reads MNHEY; CDR2 reads SVGEGT. Here the CDR3 DNA reads TGTGCCAGCAGTCCCCGGACAGGGGTGGGCAATCAGCCCCAGCATTTT. This encodes CASSPRTGVGNQPQHF.

The CDR3 spells CASSSGGLNKNIQYF. CDR3 sequence (DNA): TGTGCCAGCAGCAGCGGGGGGCTCAACAAAAACATTCAGTACTTC. This sequence joins TRBV9 and TRBJ2-4; 9 nucleotides align to TRBD2. Germline values: CDR1 SGDLS, CDR2 YYNGEE. The CDR3 sequence is 15 residues long. V trimming: 4 bases; J trimming: 3 bases; junction bases outside the gene matches: 5.

The chain carries TRBV6-6 and TRBJ1-4; D is perhaps TRBD1 (6 bases). The V end was cut by 5 bases, the J end by 7 bases, with 23 bases between. The CDR3 sequence is 17 residues long. Looked up from germline, CDR1 is MNHNY and CDR2 is SVGAGI (reference sequence). DNA for the CDR3: TGTGCCAGCAGTCGCCTGGGGGGGCCGGTCATAGGTGAAAAACTGTTTTTT. It specifies CASSRLGGPVIGEKLFF.

The chain joins TRBV6-2 or TRBV6-3 to TRBJ2-1; 7 nucleotides agree with TRBD2. The CDR3 covers 15 residues. Per the germline V gene, CDR1 is MNHEY and CDR2 is SVGEGT. The V and J ends lost 3 bases and 8 bases, in that order; junction bases with no gene match: 10. The CDR3 loop is CASSYWPSGFDEQFF. The CDR3 DNA reads as TGTGCCAGCAGTTATTGGCCTAGCGGCTTCGATGAGCAGTTCTTC.

V gene TRBV2 combines with J gene TRBJ2-3; D unresolved. The V gene's germline CDR1 is SNHLY and CDR2 FYNNEI. This CDR3 has 14 amino acids. V gave up 6 bases and J gave up 1 base, with 11 bases separating them. The CDR3 coding sequence is TGTGCCAGCAGCTTTGTAGCCCGCACAGATACGCAGTATTTT. Its protein product is CASSFVARTDTQYF.